These T cell receptor beta chains were read from a single sample in a study of shared T cell receptors in the human thymus. Some clones are missing from TCRdb's copy, which holds only in-frame ones; the method was immunoSEQ multiplex PCR. This sample has some 700,000 clones; roughly 88% occur once, and the top ten carry roughly 0.01%. The same data also went into a second study, on human thymus T cells.

The sample comprised thymocytes. All receptors derive from a girl under three years old with a congenital heart defect. Each CDR3 is given with its conserved first and last residue. The D gene is left open where the match is weak. Only some rows state a clone size, as once, few, many or a class for expanded clones.

j_call v_call d_call clone_size cdr3_aa cdr3_nt
TRBJ2-7 TRBV30 TRBD2 . CAWSASGGPFHEQYF TGTGCCTGGAGTGCTAGCGGGGGGCCGTTCCACGAGCAGTACTTC
TRBJ2-1 TRBV29-1 TRBD2 . CSAVAGSYNEQFF TGCAGCGCGGTAGCGGGGAGCTACAATGAGCAGTTCTTC
TRBJ2-2 TRBV5-1 . few CASSQNPQGYTGELFF TGCGCCAGCAGCCAGAACCCACAGGGTTACACCGGGGAGCTGTTTTTT
TRBJ2-1 TRBV7-9 TRBD2 . CASSLAASGGRDEQFF TGTGCCAGCAGCTTAGCGGCTAGCGGGGGCAGGGATGAGCAGTTCTTC
TRBJ2-1 TRBV19 . . CASSSRTPPEQFF TGTGCCAGTAGTTCCAGGACACCGCCTGAGCAGTTCTTC
TRBJ2-3 TRBV5-6 . . CASSFGPSSTDTQYF TGTGCCAGCAGCTTTGGTCCGAGTAGCACAGATACGCAGTATTTT
TRBJ2-3 TRBV5-1 TRBD2 . CASSFQRGPSTDTQYF TGCGCCAGCAGCTTCCAGCGGGGGCCCTCCACAGATACGCAGTATTTT
TRBJ2-4 TRBV28 TRBD2 . CASRGLAGEDIQYF TGTGCCAGCAGAGGACTAGCGGGGGAAGACATTCAGTACTTC
TRBJ2-5 TRBV6-6 . . CASSPTGQETQYF TGTGCCAGCAGTCCGACAGGCCAAGAGACCCAGTACTTC
TRBJ2-7 TRBV19 . . CASSIGAGYEQYF TGTGCCAGTAGTATCGGTGCGGGGTACGAGCAGTACTTC
TRBJ1-1 TRBV9 TRBD1 . CASSVDSERRDRGRGAEAFF TGTGCCAGCAGCGTCGATTCGGAACGCCGGGACAGGGGGCGGGGAGCTGAAGCTTTCTTT
TRBJ1-1 TRBV6-1 . . CASSSPGRAGAFF TGTGCCAGCAGTTCCCCGGGGCGGGCGGGGGCTTTCTTT
TRBJ1-2 TRBV7-2 . . CASSLFVGGRDYGYTF TGTGCCAGCAGCTTATTTGTCGGGGGGCGCGACTATGGCTACACCTTC
TRBJ1-1 TRBV30 . . CALTSGHMNTEAFF TGTGCCTTGACGTCGGGACACATGAACACTGAAGCTTTCTTT